Listed below are T cell receptor beta chains from one sample, sequenced in a study of blood T cell repertoires in COVID-19. Assay: immunoSEQ multiplex PCR; the TCRdb copy retains only in-frame clones and omits some. This table has about 170,000 clones, under 90% appearing once. The sequenced material came from peripheral blood. These receptors were taken from a woman older than 75 with acute or convalescent COVID-19. Each CDR3 is given with its conserved first and last residue. A D gene is named only where the DNA matches it firmly. Clone size is stated in some rows and not others, as once, few, many or a class when expanded.

clone_size	d_call	v_call	j_call	cdr3_nt	cdr3_aa
once	TRBD1	TRBV6-1	TRBJ1-5	TGTGCCAGCAGTGAGACAGGGCATCAGCCCCAGCATTTT	CASSETGHQPQHF
few	-	TRBV9	TRBJ1-1	TGTGCCAGCAGCGCGGGGGGAGTTATGAACACTGAAGCTTTCTTT	CASSAGGVMNTEAFF
-	-	TRBV4-3	TRBJ1-4	TGCGCCAGCAGCCCGAGGGGCAGGGGTAATGAAAAACTGTTTTTT	CASSPRGRGNEKLFF
-	-	TRBV5-1	TRBJ2-1	TGCGCCAGCAGCTTGGATCCCGGGTCCAATGAGCAGTTCTTC	CASSLDPGSNEQFF
-	-	TRBV29-1	TRBJ1-2	TGCAGCGTTGACGGGGTCAACTATGGCTACACCTTC	CSVDGVNYGYTF
-	TRBD1	TRBV2	TRBJ1-1	TGTGCCAGCAGGGGACAGGGGGCCCTTAACACTGAAGCTTTCTTT	CASRGQGALNTEAFF
-	-	TRBV6-2/TRBV6-3	TRBJ2-6	TGTGCCAGCAGTTACGGGGCCTCTGGGGCCAACGTCCTGACTTTC	CASSYGASGANVLTF
-	TRBD1	TRBV4-1	TRBJ1-2	TGCGCCAGCAGCCAAGTCGACAGGGATAACTATGGCTACACCTTC	CASSQVDRDNYGYTF
once	TRBD2	TRBV7-9	TRBJ2-1	TGTGCCAGCAGCCCATATAGCGGGGGTGGGTACAATGAGCAGTTCTTC	CASSPYSGGGYNEQFF
-	TRBD1	TRBV7-8	TRBJ1-5	TGTGCCAGCACCCCAAAGACAGGGAACAGCAATCAGCCCCAGCATTTT	CASTPKTGNSNQPQHF
-	-	TRBV9	TRBJ1-4	TGTGCCAGCAGCACCCCGACAGGTCTGTCTGAAAAACTGTTTTTT	CASSTPTGLSEKLFF
-	-	TRBV19	TRBJ2-7	TGTGCCAGTAGTATAGCCCCCCCGGCTGGGGCGGGGGAGCAGTACTTC	CASSIAPPAGAGEQYF
-	-	TRBV27	TRBJ1-5	TGTGCCAGCGGGGTCGGGGTGCAGCCCCAGCATTTT	CASGVGVQPQHF
-	TRBD1	TRBV7-2	TRBJ2-1	TGTGCCAGCAGCTCCCGCCGACGGCAGGGGGCCTACAATGAGCAGTTCTTC	CASSSRRRQGAYNEQFF
-	-	TRBV28	TRBJ1-3	TGTGCCAGCAGTTTCGGAGTGAACACCATATATTTT	CASSFGVNTIYF
-	TRBD1	TRBV6-5	TRBJ1-2	TGTGCCAGCAGTTCACAGGGGACAGTGTATGGCTACACCTTC	CASSSQGTVYGYTF
-	-	TRBV5-1	TRBJ2-7	TGCGCCAGCAGCAGAGACCCCACAGGAAAAGGGCAGTACTTC	CASSRDPTGKGQYF
-	-	TRBV9	TRBJ1-2	TGTGCCAGCAGCGTAGGAGATCCTGCTAACTATGGCTACACCTTC	CASSVGDPANYGYTF
-	TRBD1	TRBV18	TRBJ1-5	TGTGCCAGCTCCGGGACAGGGGGCTTCCAGCCCCAGCATTTT	CASSGTGGFQPQHF
-	TRBD1	TRBV5-1	TRBJ2-7	TGCGCCAGCAGCTTGGGGACAGGGGGGTACTACGAGCAGTACTTC	CASSLGTGGYYEQYF
-	-	TRBV7-6	TRBJ2-7	TGTGCCAGCAGCTTAGTGGAGGGCTACGAGCAGTACTTC	CASSLVEGYEQYF
once	-	TRBV11-2	TRBJ2-3	TGTGCCAGCAGCACCCCGGGACTTGCGTATGCAGATACGCAGTATTTT	CASSTPGLAYADTQYF
-	TRBD1	TRBV6-5	TRBJ1-6	TGTGCCAGCAGTTATCGACAGGGAATGGGGCATTCACCCCTCCACTTT	CASSYRQGMGHSPLHF
-	-	TRBV5-1	TRBJ2-3	TGCGCCAGCAGCCCGTCCGCAGATACGCAGTATTTT	CASSPSADTQYF
-	-	TRBV30	TRBJ1-4	TGTGCCTGGAGTGTACAAAGAGGTCTTGTCGAAAAACTGTTTTTT	CAWSVQRGLVEKLFF
-	-	TRBV11-2	TRBJ2-7	TGTGCCAGCAGCTTAGTGTGGGGCTCGACCTACGAGCAGTACTTC	CASSLVWGSTYEQYF
-	-	TRBV5-6	TRBJ1-2	TGTGCCAGCAGCTTTCGACAGCCTCTTGGCTACACCTTC	CASSFRQPLGYTF
-	-	TRBV19	TRBJ1-1	TGTGCCAGTAGTATAGATCATCAGGTTTCGATGTCTTTCTTT	CASSIDHQVSMSFF
-	-	TRBV6-5	TRBJ2-7	TGTGCCAGCAGCAGGACTTCCCACTACGAGCAGTACTTC	CASSRTSHYEQYF
-	-	TRBV5-4	TRBJ1-2	TGTGCCAGCAGCTTAATGACAGCGGGGGTTGGCTATGGCTACACCTTC	CASSLMTAGVGYGYTF
-	TRBD2	TRBV19	TRBJ2-7	TGTGCCAGTGTCCCGGGACTAGCGGGAGCTATCGAGCAGTACTTC	CASVPGLAGAIEQYF
-	TRBD1	TRBV4-2	TRBJ1-5	TGTGCCAGCAGCCAAGAGCAGACAGGGACGCATCAGCCCCAGCATTTT	CASSQEQTGTHQPQHF
few	TRBD1	TRBV18	TRBJ2-5	TGTGCCAGCTCACCCGGACAGGACCAAGAGACCCAGTACTTC	CASSPGQDQETQYF
-	-	TRBV27	TRBJ1-6	TGTGCCAGCAGTCGCGGGGCCCTAAATTCACCCCTCCACTTT	CASSRGALNSPLHF
-	-	TRBV7-2	TRBJ2-5	TGTGCCAGCAGCCCACTCATCCAAGAGACCCAGTACTTC	CASSPLIQETQYF
-	TRBD1	TRBV7-9	TRBJ1-1	TGTGCCAGCTTATCCCGGACAGGGCTGAACACTGAAGCTTTCTTT	CASLSRTGLNTEAFF
-	-	TRBV6-6	TRBJ1-1	TGTGCCAGCAGGATAGATAGACAGCGGAACACTGAAGCTTTCTTT	CASRIDRQRNTEAFF
-	-	TRBV2	TRBJ1-2	TGTGCCAGCAGTGAATCACAGGACTATGGCTACACCTTC	CASSESQDYGYTF
-	TRBD2	TRBV6-5	TRBJ2-2	TGTGCCAGCAGTTATAGGAGCGGGGCGAACACCGGGGAGCTGTTTTTT	CASSYRSGANTGELFF
few	TRBD1	TRBV15	TRBJ2-1	TGTGCCACCAGCAGAGATCAGGGGGACGCGGAGTTCTTC	CATSRDQGDAEFF
-	-	TRBV9	TRBJ2-1	TGTGCCAGCAGCGTAGACACTAACTCCTACAATGAGCAGTTCTTC	CASSVDTNSYNEQFF
-	TRBD1	TRBV18	TRBJ2-4	TGTGCCAGCTCACCCGGGGCAGGGGGCGAAAACATTCAGTACTTC	CASSPGAGGENIQYF
once	TRBD2	TRBV3-1/TRBV3-2	TRBJ2-3	TGTGCCAGCAGCCCCTCATCTAGCGGGAGGGCCGGGGAAGATACGCAGTATTTT	CASSPSSSGRAGEDTQYF
-	TRBD2	TRBV10-3	TRBJ2-3	TGTGCCATCAGTGGTTCAAGCGGGGGTTTCCCAGATACGCAGTATTTT	CAISGSSGGFPDTQYF
-	TRBD2	TRBV4-3	TRBJ2-3	TGCGCCAGCAGCCAAGATCCTAGTGGGAGCGGGGGGGCCATAGATACGCAGTATTTT	CASSQDPSGSGGAIDTQYF
-	-	TRBV6-5	TRBJ1-1	TGTGCCAGCACTAGGACAGACACTGAAGCTTTCTTT	CASTRTDTEAFF
-	-	TRBV10-3	TRBJ1-1	TGTGCCATCAGTGGGGCGACAGCCGAATACTCTGAAGCTTTCTTT	CAISGATAEYSEAFF
-	TRBD1	TRBV19	TRBJ2-7	TGTGCCAGTAGTATGCGACAGGGGGCCTACGAGCAGTACTTC	CASSMRQGAYEQYF
-	TRBD2	TRBV6-4	TRBJ2-2	TGTGCCAGCAGTGTTTTTAGCGGGGGGGCCACGAACACCGGGGAGCTGTTTTTT	CASSVFSGGATNTGELFF
-	-	TRBV25-1	TRBJ1-2	TGTGCCAGCAGTGCCGGACTCTATGGCTACACCTTC	CASSAGLYGYTF
-	-	TRBV4-1	TRBJ1-2	TGCGCCAGCAGCCCCTCGGAAGGGAGAAACTATGGCTACACCTTC	CASSPSEGRNYGYTF
-	TRBD1	TRBV5-1	TRBJ2-7	TGCGCCAGCAGCACATGGACAGGGTCCTCCTACGAGCAGTACTTC	CASSTWTGSSYEQYF
-	-	TRBV19	TRBJ1-3	TGTGCCACCGGCGGAGAGTCGACTGGAAACACCATATATTTT	CATGGESTGNTIYF
few	-	TRBV5-5	TRBJ1-5	TGTGCCAGCAGCTTGACAGGGACCTATGAGCCCCAGCATTTT	CASSLTGTYEPQHF
-	TRBD2	TRBV10-3	TRBJ2-7	TGTGCCATCAGTGATTCTAGCGGGGCCTCCTACGAGCAGTACTTC	CAISDSSGASYEQYF
once	TRBD1	TRBV9	TRBJ2-3	TGTGCCAGCAGCGGCGGGACAGGAGATTACACAGATACGCAGTATTTT	CASSGGTGDYTDTQYF
-	-	TRBV5-6	TRBJ1-1	TGTGCCAGCAGCTGGGGCCTCAGGGTGGGGAACACTGAAGCTTTCTTT	CASSWGLRVGNTEAFF
once	-	TRBV5-8	TRBJ1-2	TGTGCCAGCAGCTTTCCGGAGACAGGTGCCCCCTATGGCTACACCTTC	CASSFPETGAPYGYTF
-	TRBD2	TRBV30	TRBJ2-7	TGTGCCTGGAGTTTCACGGGACTAGTTGGCGAGCAGTACTTC	CAWSFTGLVGEQYF